This is a list of T cell receptor beta chains from one sample in a study of shared clonotypes between healthy human individuals. Clones were sequenced by immunoSEQ multiplex PCR, and TCRdb holds only the in-frame ones, with some missing. The top ten hold 1% to 1.5% of the sample, which has around 2,100,000 clones, around 96% seen once. The source material was naive CD8+ T cells sorted from blood. The receptor source for this set is a man between 18 and 35 years old in good health. CDR3s include the opening cysteine and the closing phenylalanine or tryptophan. A D gene is named only where the DNA matches it firmly. Rows give clone size only sometimes, using once, few, many, or a class for an expanded clone.

V gene: TRBV19; clone size: NA; J gene: TRBJ2-7; D gene: NA; CDR3 protein: CASSSGPTYEQYF; CDR3 DNA: TGTGCCAGTAGTAGCGGGCCCACCTACGAGCAGTACTTC
V gene: TRBV6-6; clone size: NA; J gene: TRBJ1-1; D gene: NA; CDR3 protein: CASFALAEAFF; CDR3 DNA: TGTGCCAGCTTTGCCCTGGCTGAAGCTTTCTTT
V gene: TRBV11-2; clone size: NA; J gene: TRBJ2-7; D gene: NA; CDR3 protein: CASSSTGLVYEQYF; CDR3 DNA: TGTGCCAGCAGCTCAACAGGGTTGGTTTACGAGCAGTACTTC
V gene: TRBV10-3; clone size: NA; J gene: TRBJ2-3; D gene: TRBD2; CDR3 protein: CAISESSTSGEDTQYF; CDR3 DNA: TGTGCCATCAGTGAGTCGTCAACTAGCGGGGAGGATACGCAGTATTTT
V gene: TRBV4-1; clone size: NA; J gene: TRBJ2-7; D gene: NA; CDR3 protein: CASSYESSYEQYF; CDR3 DNA: TGCGCCAGCAGTTATGAGAGCTCCTACGAGCAGTACTTC
V gene: TRBV9; clone size: NA; J gene: TRBJ2-1; D gene: TRBD1; CDR3 protein: CASSAPLQGDSSYNEQFF; CDR3 DNA: TGTGCCAGCAGCGCCCCTCTTCAAGGGGACAGTTCCTACAATGAGCAGTTCTTC
V gene: TRBV7-2; clone size: NA; J gene: TRBJ1-6; D gene: NA; CDR3 protein: CASSLSRGRWSYNSPLHF; CDR3 DNA: TGTGCCAGCAGCTTATCACGGGGCCGGTGGTCCTATAATTCACCCCTCCACTTT
V gene: TRBV28; clone size: NA; J gene: TRBJ1-6; D gene: TRBD1; CDR3 protein: CASSLSQGSDSPLHF; CDR3 DNA: TGTGCCAGCAGTTTATCACAGGGGAGTGATTCACCCCTCCACTTT
V gene: TRBV5-8; clone size: NA; J gene: TRBJ2-7; D gene: NA; CDR3 protein: CASSLQGREQYF; CDR3 DNA: TGTGCCAGCAGCTTACAGGGGAGGGAGCAGTACTTC
V gene: TRBV9; clone size: once; J gene: TRBJ2-7; D gene: NA; CDR3 protein: CASSVEGADSYEQYF; CDR3 DNA: TGTGCCAGCAGCGTAGAGGGAGCCGACAGTTACGAGCAGTACTTC
V gene: TRBV5-6; clone size: NA; J gene: TRBJ2-1; D gene: TRBD2; CDR3 protein: CASSSDWRGGRNEQFF; CDR3 DNA: TGTGCCAGCAGCTCGGATTGGCGGGGGGGCCGAAATGAGCAGTTCTTC
V gene: TRBV19; clone size: NA; J gene: TRBJ2-2; D gene: NA; CDR3 protein: CASSIDPGWVTGELFF; CDR3 DNA: TGTGCCAGTAGTATAGATCCGGGGTGGGTGACCGGGGAGCTGTTTTTT
V gene: TRBV6-5; clone size: NA; J gene: TRBJ2-5; D gene: NA; CDR3 protein: CASSYGDQEWETQYF; CDR3 DNA: TGTGCCAGCAGTTACGGGGACCAAGAGTGGGAGACCCAGTACTTC
V gene: TRBV7-2; clone size: NA; J gene: TRBJ2-7; D gene: NA; CDR3 protein: CASSPTLYEQYF; CDR3 DNA: TGTGCCAGCAGCCCCACACTATACGAGCAGTACTTC
V gene: TRBV7-9; clone size: NA; J gene: TRBJ2-2; D gene: TRBD2; CDR3 protein: CASSNAGEDTGELFF; CDR3 DNA: TGTGCCAGCAGCAACGCGGGGGAGGACACCGGGGAGCTGTTTTTT
V gene: TRBV12-2; clone size: NA; J gene: TRBJ2-5; D gene: NA; CDR3 protein: CASRSRDRGQETQYF; CDR3 DNA: TGTGCAAGTCGCTCCCGGGACAGGGGTCAAGAGACCCAGTACTTC
V gene: TRBV7-9; clone size: once; J gene: TRBJ1-6; D gene: NA; CDR3 protein: CASSLVVGFNSPLHF; CDR3 DNA: TGTGCCAGCAGCTTAGTAGTGGGCTTTAATTCACCCCTCCACTTT
V gene: TRBV29-1; clone size: NA; J gene: TRBJ2-3; D gene: NA; CDR3 protein: CSVDGSTDTQYF; CDR3 DNA: TGCAGCGTTGACGGAAGCACAGATACGCAGTATTTT
V gene: TRBV27; clone size: NA; J gene: TRBJ1-5; D gene: NA; CDR3 protein: CASSLQGSNQPQHF; CDR3 DNA: TGTGCCAGCAGTCTTCAGGGTAGCAATCAGCCCCAGCATTTT
V gene: TRBV5-6; clone size: NA; J gene: TRBJ2-2; D gene: TRBD1; CDR3 protein: CASSFRDRYRTGELFF; CDR3 DNA: TGTGCCAGCAGCTTCCGGGACAGGTATCGCACCGGGGAGCTGTTTTTT
V gene: TRBV5-4; clone size: NA; J gene: TRBJ1-3; D gene: NA; CDR3 protein: CASRSWGGSGNTIYF; CDR3 DNA: TGTGCCAGCCGTTCCTGGGGGGGCTCTGGAAACACCATATATTTT
V gene: TRBV19; clone size: NA; J gene: TRBJ2-7; D gene: TRBD2; CDR3 protein: CASSIDRSGETYEQYF; CDR3 DNA: TGTGCCAGTAGTATAGATCGGAGCGGGGAGACCTACGAGCAGTACTTC
V gene: TRBV9; clone size: NA; J gene: TRBJ1-2; D gene: TRBD1; CDR3 protein: CASSPRTGVNYGYTF; CDR3 DNA: TGTGCCAGCAGCCCTCGGACAGGGGTGAACTATGGCTACACCTTC
V gene: TRBV5-8; clone size: NA; J gene: TRBJ2-7; D gene: TRBD1; CDR3 protein: CASSLAVTGEDEQYF; CDR3 DNA: TGTGCCAGCAGCTTGGCGGTGACAGGGGAGGACGAGCAGTACTTC
V gene: TRBV7-9; clone size: NA; J gene: TRBJ2-5; D gene: TRBD1; CDR3 protein: CASSPYQGDQETQYF; CDR3 DNA: TGTGCCAGCAGCCCGTACCAGGGGGACCAAGAGACCCAGTACTTC
V gene: TRBV27; clone size: NA; J gene: TRBJ2-1; D gene: TRBD2; CDR3 protein: CASSPRTSGNGEQFF; CDR3 DNA: TGTGCCAGCAGTCCTCGGACTAGCGGGAACGGCGAGCAGTTCTTC
V gene: TRBV7-9; clone size: NA; J gene: TRBJ2-1; D gene: TRBD2; CDR3 protein: CASSPGLAWTIGFF; CDR3 DNA: TGTGCCAGCAGCCCGGGACTAGCCTGGACAATTGGGTTCTTC
V gene: TRBV9; clone size: NA; J gene: TRBJ1-1; D gene: NA; CDR3 protein: CASSVATEGQNTEAFF; CDR3 DNA: TGTGCCAGCAGCGTAGCTACAGAGGGACAGAACACTGAAGCTTTCTTT
V gene: TRBV5-8; clone size: NA; J gene: TRBJ2-5; D gene: NA; CDR3 protein: CASSFQGVGNEGGETQYF; CDR3 DNA: TGTGCCAGCAGCTTTCAGGGGGTCGGGAATGAGGGAGGCGAGACCCAGTACTTC
V gene: TRBV4-1; clone size: NA; J gene: TRBJ2-7; D gene: TRBD2; CDR3 protein: CASSQGTSFYEQYF; CDR3 DNA: TGCGCCAGCAGCCAAGGGACTAGCTTCTACGAGCAGTACTTC
V gene: TRBV5-5; clone size: NA; J gene: TRBJ2-7; D gene: NA; CDR3 protein: CASSLGSSSYEQYF; CDR3 DNA: TGTGCCAGCAGCTTGGGTTCGAGCTCCTACGAGCAGTACTTC
V gene: TRBV7-9; clone size: NA; J gene: TRBJ1-3; D gene: NA; CDR3 protein: CASSFGSSGNTIYF; CDR3 DNA: TGTGCCAGCAGCTTTGGGAGCTCTGGAAACACCATATATTTT
V gene: TRBV5-1; clone size: NA; J gene: TRBJ1-2; D gene: NA; CDR3 protein: CASSGADYGYTF; CDR3 DNA: TGCGCCAGCAGTGGGGCGGACTATGGCTACACCTTC
V gene: TRBV21-1; clone size: few; J gene: TRBJ1-1; D gene: NA; CDR3 protein: CASPTPAFF; CDR3 DNA: TGTGCCAGCCCGACACCTGCTTTCTTT
V gene: TRBV27; clone size: NA; J gene: TRBJ2-5; D gene: NA; CDR3 protein: CASSDSGEETQYF; CDR3 DNA: TGTGCCAGCAGTGATAGCGGTGAAGAGACCCAGTACTTC
V gene: TRBV5-1; clone size: once; J gene: TRBJ2-7; D gene: NA; CDR3 protein: CASSLIDTSSYEQYF; CDR3 DNA: TGCGCCAGCAGCTTAATAGACACGAGTTCCTACGAGCAGTACTTC
V gene: TRBV9; clone size: NA; J gene: TRBJ2-7; D gene: NA; CDR3 protein: CASSPRSLGPYAF; CDR3 DNA: TGTGCCAGCAGCCCTCGTAGTCTTGGGCCCTATGCCTTC
V gene: TRBV6-5; clone size: NA; J gene: TRBJ1-4; D gene: NA; CDR3 protein: CASSLSRGEKLFF; CDR3 DNA: TGTGCCAGCAGCCTATCGCGAGGGGAAAAACTGTTTTTT
V gene: TRBV4-1; clone size: once; J gene: TRBJ2-3; D gene: NA; CDR3 protein: CASSQVPRRDSTDTQYF; CDR3 DNA: TGCGCCAGCAGCCAAGTGCCCCGCCGGGACTCCACAGATACGCAGTATTTT
V gene: TRBV6-5; clone size: NA; J gene: TRBJ1-2; D gene: NA; CDR3 protein: CASSYGGYGYTF; CDR3 DNA: TGTGCCAGCAGTTACGGCGGATATGGCTACACCTTC